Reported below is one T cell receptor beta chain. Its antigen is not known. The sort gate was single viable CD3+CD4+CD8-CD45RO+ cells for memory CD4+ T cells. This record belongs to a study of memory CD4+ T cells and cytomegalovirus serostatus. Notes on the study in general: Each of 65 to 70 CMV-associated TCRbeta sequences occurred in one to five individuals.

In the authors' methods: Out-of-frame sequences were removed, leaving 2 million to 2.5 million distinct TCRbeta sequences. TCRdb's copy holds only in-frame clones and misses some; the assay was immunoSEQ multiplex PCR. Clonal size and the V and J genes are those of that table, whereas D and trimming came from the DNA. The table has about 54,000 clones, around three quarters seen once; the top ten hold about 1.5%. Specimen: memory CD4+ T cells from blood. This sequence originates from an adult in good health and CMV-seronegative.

DNA for the CDR3: TGTGCCAGTAGTACTCTACAGAGAGGTAGCAATCAGCCCCAGCATTTT. The encoded protein is CASSTLQRGSNQPQHF. The chain uses TRBV19 and TRBJ1-5; D is uncertain. The V gene lost 4 bases and the J gene lost 0 bases, with 13 bases spanning the gap. The CDR3 spans 16 residues. CDR1 and CDR2 from the germline V gene are LNHDA and SQIVND (reference sequence).